One and the same sample provided the 17 T cell receptor beta chains below, sequenced in a study of T cell responses to AZD1222 COVID-19 vaccine. Libraries were prepared by immunoSEQ multiplex PCR; TCRdb keeps only in-frame clonotypes and omits some of them. This table holds tens of thousands of clones, 70% to 90% found once. The specimen comprised peripheral blood, sampled on day 0 of AZD1222 vaccination. These receptor sequences come from an adult in good health.

The J gene is TRBJ2-7, the V gene TRBV2; 7 bases match TRBD1. The trim removed 10 bases at V and 0 bases at J, leaving 6 bases unmatched. This CDR3 has 13 amino acids. Germline V gives CDR1 SNHLY, CDR2 FYNNEI. The CDR3 nucleotides are TGTGCCACCAACCGGGACAGCTCCTACGAGCAGTACTTC. It is translated as CATNRDSSYEQYF.

The V and J genes are TRBV29-1 and TRBJ2-7; tentatively, D is TRBD1 (7 bases). In germline, CDR1 is SQVTM, CDR2 ANQGSEA. CDR3 length: 14 residues. The V gene lost 2 bases and the J gene lost 6 bases, with 17 bases spanning the gap. CDR3 bases: TGCAGCGTTGAACCCGGCAGGGGGGCGGGCGAGCAGTACTTC. It is translated as CSVEPGRGAGEQYF.

The chain employs TRBV20-1 and TRBJ2-7; D not resolved. Germline V CDR1 and CDR2: DFQATT, SNEGSKA (reference sequence). This CDR3 comprises 10 residues. Between the trimmed V and J ends, which lost 6 bases and 4 bases, there was a span of 7 bases. CDR3 amino acids: CSASWYEQYF. The CDR3 DNA reads TGCAGTGCATCGTGGTACGAGCAGTACTTC.

The V call is TRBV7-9, the J call TRBJ2-7; 11 bases match TRBD2. Per the germline V gene, CDR1 is SEHNR and CDR2 is FQNEAQ (reference sequence). V shed 6 bases, J shed 7 bases, and the junction held 11 bases outside the gene matches. The CDR3 runs to 15 residues. For the CDR3, the DNA is TGTGCCAGCAGGTTTACCGGGACTAGCGGAACGGAGCAGTACTTC. As protein: CASRFTGTSGTEQYF.

The V and J genes are TRBV19 and TRBJ2-5, with 9 nucleotides matching TRBD2. CDR1 and CDR2 (germline): LNHDA, SQIVND (reference sequence). CDR3 length: 16 amino acids. V was clipped by 6 bases and J by 1 base; unmatched bases: 9. CDR3 loop: CASSPASGAIQETQYF. The CDR3 DNA sequence: TGTGCCAGTAGCCCGGCTAGCGGGGCTATCCAAGAGACCCAGTACTTC.

The rearrangement links TRBV11-2 to TRBJ2-1; D may match TRBD1 or TRBD2 (6 bases each). V was clipped by 5 bases and J by 0 bases, with 11 bases between them. Germline CDR1 is SGHAT and CDR2 is FQNNGV. The CDR3 runs 15 residues. The DNA for the CDR3 is TGTGCCAGCAGCCTAGGGGGGAGCTCCTACAATGAGCAGTTCTTC. This sequence encodes CASSLGGSSYNEQFF.

For the CDR3, the DNA is TGTGCCAGCTCCGTGGGGGCGGACGAAAAACTGTTTTTT. Translating it yields CASSVGADEKLFF. The chain carries TRBV12-3 or TRBV12-4 and TRBJ1-4; tentative D call: TRBD1 (6 bases). CDR3 length: 13 amino acids. Trimming pared 8 bases from V and 8 bases from J, leaving 15 bases between.

This rearrangement joins TRBV19 to TRBJ2-3, with 11 bases aligning to TRBD2. Looked up from germline, CDR1 is LNHDA and CDR2 is SQIVND (reference sequence). J was trimmed by 6 bases and V by 6 bases; bases with no gene match: 8. The CDR3 has 15 amino acids. As DNA, the CDR3 is TGTGCCAGTAGCATGATAGCGGGGGGGCCGGATACGCAGTATTTT. It translates to CASSMIAGGPDTQYF.

This clone was observed a few times. The J gene is TRBJ2-2, the V gene TRBV29-1; 10 positions match TRBD2. Germline V CDR1 and CDR2: SQVTM, ANQGSEA. V lost 7 bases and J lost 6; bases outside the gene matches: 8. The CDR3 loop spans 14 amino acids. CDR3 DNA sequence: TGCAGCGCGGAGGCTAGCGGGAGTCCCGGGGAGCTGTTTTTT. Amino acid sequence: CSAEASGSPGELFF.

In its sample, this clone was seen once. The chain is built from TRBV6-2 or TRBV6-3 and TRBJ2-1; D is undetermined. Deletions cut 1 base from V and 11 bases from J, with 9 bases between. Germline CDR1 is MNHEY and CDR2 is SVGEGT. The CDR3 is 12 residues long. The CDR3 here is CASSYLADQQFF. In nucleotides, the CDR3 is TGTGCCAGCAGTTACTTGGCCGACCAGCAGTTCTTC.

This clone was observed at least ten times. Possible read error: a much larger clone is one base away. This chain uses TRBV6-1 with TRBJ2-1, with 10 nucleotides matching TRBD2. Per the germline V gene, CDR1 is MNHNS and CDR2 is SASEGT. This CDR3 comprises 15 residues. Trimming at V came to 2 bases and at J to 5 bases, leaving 3 bases not matched to a gene. CDR3 loop: CASSELAGANNEQFF. CDR3 bases: TGTGCCAGCAGTGAACTAGCGGGGGCGAACAATGAGCAGTTCTTC.

This chain connects TRBV4-1 to TRBJ1-2; possible D gene TRBD1, 6 bases. Trimming removed 2 bases from V and 4 bases from J, with 11 bases in between. The CDR3 loop spans 14 amino acids. Looked up from germline, CDR1 is MGHRA and CDR2 is YSYEKL. CDR3 amino acids: CASSQTGRAYGYTF. The DNA of the CDR3 is TGCGCCAGCAGCCAAACAGGGCGGGCCTATGGCTACACCTTC.

This chain uses TRBV4-2 with TRBJ2-2; D ambiguous. V dropped 6 bases and J dropped 0 bases, with 14 bases sitting between them. CDR3 length: 16 amino acids. Germline V gene lookup returns CDR1 LGHNA and CDR2 YNFKEQ. CDR3 region: CASSRSTVANTGELFF. Here the CDR3 DNA reads TGTGCCAGCAGTCGATCGACGGTAGCGAACACCGGGGAGCTGTTTTTT.

The J gene is TRBJ2-3, the V gene TRBV5-1, with D unclear. V lost 4 bases and J lost 0, with 9 bases in between. This CDR3 comprises 14 residues. Germline CDR1 is SGHRS and CDR2 is YFSETQ. CDR3 loop: CASSADTSTDTQYF. DNA of the CDR3: TGCGCCAGCAGCGCGGATACTAGCACAGATACGCAGTATTTT.

This chain uses TRBV18 with TRBJ1-2, with D unresolved. The CDR3 extends over 14 amino acids. Looked up from germline, CDR1 is KGHSH and CDR2 is LQKENI. The ends were cut back, 2 bases at V and 2 bases at J, with 9 bases in the middle. The chain's CDR3 is CASSPERSNYGYTF. The DNA of the CDR3 is TGTGCCAGCTCACCAGAGAGGTCGAACTATGGCTACACCTTC. Drawing the rest from reference TRBV18 and TRBJ1-2, the complete variable domain is NAGVMQNPRHLVRRRGQEARLRCSPMKGHSHVYWYRQLPEEGLKFMVYLQKENIIDESGMPKERFSAEFPKEGPSILRIQQVVRGDSAAYFCASSPERSNYGYTFGSGTRLTVV.

The chain carries TRBV12-3 or TRBV12-4 and TRBJ1-2, with D possibly TRBD1 on 6 matching bases. V gave up 5 bases and J gave up 4 bases, with 8 bases separating them. This CDR3 region has 12 residues. The CDR3 is CASSIRGYGYTF. The CDR3, as DNA: TGTGCCAGCAGTATCAGGGGCTATGGCTACACCTTC.

The chain joins TRBV9 to TRBJ1-1; no clear D. The CDR3 is 14 amino acids. Trimming took off 4 bases at V and 0 bases at J, with 10 bases between the two ends. Germline CDR1 reads SGDLS; CDR2 reads YYNGEE. The DNA of the CDR3 is TGTGCCAGCAGCCGTTCCGGGTTGAACACTGAAGCTTTCTTT. Protein product: CASSRSGLNTEAFF.